This entry features one T cell receptor beta chain sequence. The record originates from a study of blood T cell repertoires in COVID-19. The protocol was immunoSEQ multiplex PCR, while the TCRdb copy is restricted to in-frame clones and leaves out a portion. Of fewer than 350,000 clones listed, 80% to 90% are singletons. Deletions cut 1 base from V and 1 base from J, with 10 bases between. CDR3 length: 15 residues. Germline V gives CDR1 MGHDK, CDR2 SYGVNS. V and J are TRBV25-1 and TRBJ1-1, with a weak D call TRBD1 (5 bases). The receptor comes from a woman aged 25 to 39 with COVID-19, enrolled during active disease. Input material: peripheral blood. The CDR3 reads CASSELYGGNTEAFF. For the CDR3, the DNA is TGTGCCAGCAGTGAATTGTACGGGGGGAACACTGAAGCTTTCTTT.